The rows below give T cell receptor beta chains drawn from one sample of a study of regulatory and conventional T cells in RAG deficiency. Some clones are missing from TCRdb's copy, which holds only in-frame ones; the method was immunoSEQ multiplex PCR. Seen here are about 30,000 clones, about 90% observed once, and the top ten hold about 4.9%. These data are also associated with another study on regulatory T cells.

Sequenced input: CD8+ T cells sorted from blood. These TCRs come from a human donor in good health. CDR3s include the opening cysteine and the closing phenylalanine or tryptophan.

V,J,CDR3
TRBV7-8,TRBJ1-2,CASSLARETGSYTF
TRBV28,TRBJ1-6,CASSPSEAAGNSPLHF
TRBV5-1,TRBJ2-7,CASSSEWVSYEQYF
TRBV27,TRBJ2-7,CATSGGPYEQYF
TRBV19,TRBJ1-1,CASSDGDTEAFF
TRBV29-1,TRBJ2-1,CSVSEGEQFF
TRBV9,TRBJ2-5,CASSEPDGETQYF
TRBV18,TRBJ2-2,CASSPYEGTGELFF
TRBV6-6,TRBJ2-1,CASTEGGNSYNEQFF
TRBV6-5,TRBJ1-6,CASSYSRSSYNSPLHF
TRBV4-1,TRBJ1-1,CASSQAGGYTEAFF
TRBV27,TRBJ2-1,CASSVTGGFNNEQFF
TRBV29-1,TRBJ1-4,CSVWASTNEKLFF
TRBV6-6,TRBJ2-1,CASSYLGPSYNEQFF
TRBV7-6,TRBJ1-1,CASSLGGPNTEAFF
TRBV2,TRBJ1-1,CASSPGVVLNTEAFF
TRBV6-5,TRBJ1-1,CASSYETGVTEAFF
TRBV7-6,TRBJ2-2,CASSYNGQGAGELFF
TRBV7-3,TRBJ2-1,CASSLGTSGSNEQFF
TRBV11-2,TRBJ1-2,CASSPQSGDGYTF
TRBV27,TRBJ1-5,CASSPTGSNQPQHF
TRBV4-2,TRBJ1-6,CASSQELTLNSPLHF
TRBV6-5,TRBJ2-1,CASSYPVGTADNEQFF
TRBV10-1,TRBJ2-7,CASSESGSTYEQYF
TRBV19,TRBJ1-5,CASSMSQNNQPQHF
TRBV6-6,TRBJ1-5,CASSIREDRQPQHF
TRBV28,TRBJ2-6,CASSYSGQSGANVLTF
TRBV14,TRBJ1-6,CASSLYNSPLHF
TRBV9,TRBJ2-7,CASSPRQDTYEQYF
TRBV6-1,TRBJ2-5,CASRPDYFVQETQYF
TRBV30,TRBJ1-1,CAWTTNTEAFF
TRBV27,TRBJ2-5,CASSLSSQETQYF
TRBV5-5,TRBJ1-1,CASSLPGQDTEAFF
TRBV19,TRBJ2-2,CASSWGTSGAGELFF
TRBV7-9,TRBJ2-1,CASSLGGSGGPAYNEQFF
TRBV5-1,TRBJ1-1,CASSSVGGENTEAFF
TRBV7-9,NA,CASSPPGRELNEQYF
TRBV7-8,TRBJ1-6,CASSLRGGGYNSPLHF
TRBV30,NA,CAWSVGTATYEQYF
TRBV2,TRBJ2-7,CASSVRPAYEQYF
TRBV7-2,TRBJ2-7,CASSPGPNYEQYF
TRBV14,TRBJ2-2,CASSQGGQGRAGELFF
TRBV6-5,TRBJ1-1,CASSYSVGMNTEAFF
TRBV13,TRBJ1-2,CASSDGTARNYGYTF
TRBV6-1,TRBJ1-2,CASSYGGAAGYTF
TRBV27,TRBJ2-7,CASSPSTGLYHEQYF
TRBV7-8,TRBJ2-3,CASSLGSGLEQYF
TRBV7-2,TRBJ2-5,CASSTPAGVTQYF
TRBV18,TRBJ1-1,CASSRRQGGNTEAFF
TRBV2,TRBJ2-7,CASSEDYNYEQYF
TRBV7-9,TRBJ2-3,CASSSGLAGPDTQYF
TRBV5-6,TRBJ2-7,CASSLPAAGGYEQYF
TRBV5-6,TRBJ2-1,CASSNIDRVSLGGEQFF
TRBV7-9,TRBJ2-7,CASSSGLDEQYF
TRBV5-6,TRBJ2-7,CASSPDPGLASEQYF
TRBV12-5,TRBJ1-1,CASGLARNRSPEAFF
TRBV28,TRBJ2-2,CASSLLTYNTGELFF
TRBV13,TRBJ2-2,CASSLGIGGMNTGELFF
TRBV27,TRBJ2-7,CASSRTGPFYEQYF